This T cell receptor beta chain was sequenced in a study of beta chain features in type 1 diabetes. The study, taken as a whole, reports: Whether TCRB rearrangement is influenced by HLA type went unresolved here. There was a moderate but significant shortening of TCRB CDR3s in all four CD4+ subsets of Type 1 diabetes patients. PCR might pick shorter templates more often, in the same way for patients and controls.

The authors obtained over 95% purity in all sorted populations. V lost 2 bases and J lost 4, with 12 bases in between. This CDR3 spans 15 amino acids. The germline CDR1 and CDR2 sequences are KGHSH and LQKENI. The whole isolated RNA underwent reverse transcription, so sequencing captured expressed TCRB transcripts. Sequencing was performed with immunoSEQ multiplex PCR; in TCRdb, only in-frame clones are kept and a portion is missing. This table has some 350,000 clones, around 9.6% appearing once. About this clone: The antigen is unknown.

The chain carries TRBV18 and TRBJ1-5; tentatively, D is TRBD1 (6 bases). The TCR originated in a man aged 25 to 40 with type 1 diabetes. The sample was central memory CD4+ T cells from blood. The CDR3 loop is CASSPGAGENQPQHF. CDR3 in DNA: TGTGCCAGCTCACCAGGGGCAGGGGAGAATCAGCCCCAGCATTTT.